The 28 T cell receptor beta chains listed next were all sequenced from one sample in a study of graft-versus-host responses after intestinal transplantation. The antigens of these receptors remain unknown. Repertoires were generated with immunoSEQ multiplex PCR, while TCRdb's copy carries only in-frame clones and drops some. The data show over 75,000 clones, about 90% seen once. The material was unstimulated CD8+ T cells sorted from spleen or lymph node cells, obtained before transplant. The receptors derive from a human donor who was the organ donor for an intestinal transplant.

The DNA for the CDR3 is TGCAGCGTCGATGATGGGACATCTTCGGGCTACACCTTC. Encoded protein: CSVDDGTSSGYTF. The rearrangement uses TRBV29-1 and TRBJ1-2, with a possible D match to TRBD1 (6 bases). V was trimmed by 6 bases and J by 8 bases, leaving 19 bases between them. The germline V gene encodes CDR1 SQVTM and CDR2 ANQGSEA. CDR3 length equals 13 residues.

The chain joins TRBV12-5 to TRBJ1-3; no definite D call. This CDR3 has 15 amino acids. CDR1 and CDR2 (germline): LGHNT, FRNRAP. Trimming took 5 bases from V and 0 from J, leaving 11 bases between them. The CDR3: CASGINQYSGNTIYF. Here the CDR3 DNA reads TGTGCTAGTGGTATAAACCAGTACTCTGGAAACACCATATATTTT. Complete variable domain (other parts from reference TRBV12-5 and TRBJ1-3): DARVTQTPRHKVTEMGQEVTMRCQPILGHNTVFWYRQTMMQGLELLAYFRNRAPLDDSGMPKDRFSAEMPDATLATLKIQPSEPRDSAVYFCASGINQYSGNTIYFGEGSWLTVV.

The chain links TRBV15 to TRBJ1-1; no clear D gene. The germline V gene encodes CDR1 LNHNV and CDR2 YYDKDF (reference sequence). Trimming took off 3 bases at V and 1 base at J, with 6 bases between the two ends. This CDR3 region has 13 residues. CDR3 sequence reads: CATSRNGNTEAFF. The CDR3 bases are TGTGCCACCAGCAGGAACGGGAACACTGAAGCTTTCTTT.

The rearrangement links TRBV9 to TRBJ1-2; 10 positions agree with TRBD1. V lost 4 bases and J lost 0; bases outside the gene matches: 9. The CDR3 totals 17 residues. Germline CDR1 is SGDLS and CDR2 is YYNGEE. DNA of the CDR3: TGTGCCAGCAGCCCTACCGGGACAGGGGATACTAACTATGGCTACACCTTC. Protein: CASSPTGTGDTNYGYTF.

This chain connects TRBV21-1 to TRBJ2-7; TRBD2, the table's D call, lacks a check against the DNA. TRBV21-1 is deemed a pseudogene. The length of the CDR3 is 14 residues. CDR3 DNA sequence: TGTGCCAGCACCCCATTGTCGGCCGGGTACGAGCAGTACTTC. It specifies CASTPLSAGYEQYF.

This clone turned up a few times. V usage is TRBV5-6 and J usage is TRBJ2-7; 13 nucleotides agree with TRBD2. The CDR3 totals 15 residues. Germline V gene lookup returns CDR1 SGHDT and CDR2 YYEEEE. Trimming took 4 bases from V and 3 from J; bases not matched to a gene: 4. CDR3 region: CASSVGLAGIYEQYF. CDR3 coding DNA: TGTGCCAGCAGCGTGGGACTAGCGGGAATCTACGAGCAGTACTTC.

V gene TRBV10-1 combines with J gene TRBJ2-2, with D possibly TRBD1 on 5 matching bases. The CDR3 consists of 14 residues. Germline V gene data show CDR1 as WNHNN and CDR2 as SYGVQD (reference sequence). The V end lost 3 bases, the J end lost 1 base, and 6 bases lay between the germline ends. As DNA, the CDR3 is TGCGCCAGCAGTGATGACAGGAACACCGGGGAGCTGTTTTTT. Its protein is CASSDDRNTGELFF.

The CDR3: CASSLAGNPSYEQYF. DNA for the CDR3: TGTGCCAGCAGCTTAGCTGGCAACCCCTCCTACGAGCAGTACTTC. The rearrangement links TRBV7-6 to TRBJ2-7; D not certain. The ends were cut back, 0 bases at V and 0 bases at J, with 9 bases in the middle. The CDR3 length is 15 residues. Germline V CDR1 and CDR2: SGHVS, FNYEAQ.

In its sample, this clone was seen once. The CDR3 here is CASSPIGGKSTDTQYF. The CDR3 region has the DNA TGTGCCAGCAGCCCAATTGGGGGGAAAAGCACAGATACGCAGTATTTT. V is TRBV7-9 and J is TRBJ2-3; D is possibly TRBD2 (6 bases). The germline gives CDR1 SEHNR, CDR2 FQNEAQ (reference sequence). Trimming stripped 5 bases from V and 0 bases from J, with 15 bases between. This CDR3 is built from 16 residues.

This clone was counted between two and nine times. This chain links TRBV25-1 with TRBJ2-7; TRBD1 might be the D (5 bases). Trimming cost V 6 bases and J 3 bases, with 6 bases left between them. The germline V gene encodes CDR1 MGHDK and CDR2 SYGVNS. This CDR3 is 11 amino acids long. This CDR3 reads CASSQGYEQYF. The CDR3 DNA is TGTGCCAGCAGCCAGGGCTACGAGCAGTACTTC.

The chain links TRBV13 to TRBJ2-7, with D possibly TRBD2 on 7 matching bases. V lost 5 bases and J 3 bases, leaving 14 bases between the germline ends. The germline gives CDR1 PRHDT, CDR2 FYEKMQ (reference sequence). There are 14 residues in the CDR3. The CDR3 DNA follows: TGTGCCAGCAGCCGCGGGGGACACATCTACGAGCAGTACTTC. Protein sequence: CASSRGGHIYEQYF.

This clone has just one count. V is TRBV28 and J is TRBJ1-6, with a weak D call TRBD1 (5 bases). V gave up 7 bases and J gave up 0 bases, with 13 bases separating them. Germline V CDR1 and CDR2: MDHEN, SYDVKM. The CDR3 covers 16 residues. Written as DNA, the CDR3 is TGTGCCAGCAATGGGGCCTCTTACTCCTATAATTCACCCCTCCACTTT. Protein product: CASNGASYSYNSPLHF.

CDR3 nucleotides: TGCGCCAGCAGTGAGCGTAGCGGGAGTTCTAACGGGGAGCTGTTTTTT. It yields the protein CASSERSGSSNGELFF. This sequence joins TRBV10-2 and TRBJ2-2; 9 bases map to TRBD2. CDR1 and CDR2 from the germline V gene are WSHSY and SAAADI. The CDR3 is made up of 16 amino acids. V lost 2 bases, J lost 7 bases, and 8 bases stayed unmatched.

The rearrangement uses TRBV19 and TRBJ2-7; 11 bases are a match to TRBD2. The CDR3 runs 15 residues. CDR1 and CDR2 from the germline V gene are LNHDA and SQIVND (reference sequence). Germline trimming cut 3 bases from V and 6 bases from J; bases unmatched to any gene: 7. The CDR3 DNA reads as TGTGCCAGTAGTATTGGTCCTAGCGGGGGGTCCGAGCAGTACTTC. Its translation: CASSIGPSGGSEQYF.

The chain recombines TRBV7-8 with TRBJ2-2, with D maybe TRBD2 (6 bases). Germline values: CDR1 SGHVS, CDR2 FQNEAQ. The V and J ends lost 2 bases and 3 bases respectively, with 13 bases between them. The CDR3 runs 16 residues. CDR3 bases: TGTGCCAGCAGCTTAACTAGCAGCCAATACACCGGGGAGCTGTTTTTT. Protein product: CASSLTSSQYTGELFF.

This sequence joins TRBV11-2 and TRBJ2-7, with TRBD1 identical over 7 bases. The CDR3 spans 15 residues. The V gene's germline CDR1 is SGHAT and CDR2 FQNNGV. With V trimmed by 5 bases and J by 2 bases, 9 bases remained unmatched. CDR3 residues: CASSLYDRETYEQYF. Written as DNA, the CDR3 is TGTGCCAGCAGCCTCTACGACAGGGAGACCTACGAGCAGTACTTC.

The count of this clone is one. V usage is TRBV6-4 and J usage is TRBJ2-1; the match to TRBD2 covers 11 bases. The CDR3 runs 14 residues. V lost 2 bases, J lost 6 bases, and 0 bases stayed unmatched. Per the germline V gene, CDR1 is MRHNA and CDR2 is SNTAGT. The CDR3: CASSDGTSGNEQFF. CDR3 coding DNA: TGTGCCAGCAGTGACGGGACTAGCGGCAATGAGCAGTTCTTC.

This clone occurred once. DNA of the CDR3: TGTGCCAGCAGCCCATGGACTAGCGGGGACAATGAGCAGTTCTTC. Protein: CASSPWTSGDNEQFF. The chain couples TRBV7-3 to TRBJ2-1; 12 bases line up with TRBD2. The CDR3 runs 15 residues. V gave up 5 bases and J gave up 5 bases; unmatched junction bases: 4. Germline lookup yields CDR1 SGHTA and CDR2 FQGTGA. Filled out from reference TRBV7-3 and TRBJ2-1, the complete variable domain reads GAGVSQTPSNKVTEKGKYVELRCDPISGHTALYWYRQSLGQGPEFLIYFQGTGAADDSGLPNDRFFAVRPEGSVSTLKIQRTERGDSAVYLCASSPWTSGDNEQFFGPGTRLTVL.

J is TRBJ2-5 and V is TRBV4-2; possibly TRBD2 for D (6 bases). Trimming left V 4 bases short and J 1 base short, with 13 bases between. In germline, CDR1 is LGHNA, CDR2 YNFKEQ. The length of the CDR3 is 15 residues. The CDR3 reads CASSPVTGAQETQYF. CDR3 nucleotides: TGTGCCAGCAGCCCAGTAACGGGAGCCCAAGAGACCCAGTACTTC.

The chain employs TRBV11-2 and TRBJ2-1, with TRBD2 matching over 7 bases. This CDR3 is built from 15 residues. Germline V gives CDR1 SGHAT, CDR2 FQNNGV. V was clipped by 1 base and J by 5 bases; unmatched bases: 5. The CDR3: CASSLVGGTDNEQFF. CDR3 DNA: TGTGCCAGCAGCTTAGTGGGGGGGACGGACAATGAGCAGTTCTTC.

V is TRBV28 and J is TRBJ1-3; D is possibly TRBD1 (5 bases). This CDR3 contains 15 residues. The V gene's germline CDR1 is MDHEN and CDR2 SYDVKM. Between the trimmed V and J ends, which lost 5 bases and 0 bases, there was a span of 11 bases. DNA of the CDR3: TGTGCCAGCAGTGGGTGGGGGGGCTCTGGAAACACCATATATTTT. Protein product: CASSGWGGSGNTIYF.

This clone has a single count. The CDR3 DNA reads as TGCGCCAGCAGCTTGTCAGGGGGATTGGAAAAACTGTTTTTT. Translated: CASSLSGGLEKLFF. The rearrangement uses TRBV5-1 and TRBJ1-4; 7 nucleotides align to TRBD1. V shed 1 base and J 8 bases; nucleotides not matched to a gene: 5. The CDR3 contains 14 residues. CDR1 SGHRS and CDR2 YFSETQ come from the germline V gene.

The chain carries TRBV7-8 and TRBJ2-1; 16 nucleotides line up with TRBD2. In germline, CDR1 is SGHVS, CDR2 FQNEAQ. There are 17 residues in the CDR3. After removal of 5 bases from V and 5 bases from J, the junction contained 6 bases not matched to a gene. As DNA, the CDR3 is TGTGCCAGCAGCCGTCCCGGGACTAGCGGGGGGGACAATGAGCAGTTCTTC. Protein product: CASSRPGTSGGDNEQFF.

The rearrangement links TRBV25-1 to TRBJ2-5; no clear D gene. V gave up 4 bases and J gave up 4 bases, with 16 bases separating them. The germline V gene has CDR1 MGHDK and CDR2 SYGVNS. This CDR3 comprises 15 residues. The CDR3 is CASSAIVVQRETQYF. The CDR3 region has the DNA TGTGCCAGCAGTGCCATAGTGGTTCAAAGAGAGACCCAGTACTTC.

This clone was seen more than once but under ten times. The rearrangement links TRBV9 to TRBJ1-3, with D uncertain. In germline, CDR1 is SGDLS, CDR2 YYNGEE. The CDR3 covers 13 residues. The ends were cut back, 5 bases at V and 1 base at J, with 7 bases in the middle. CDR3 in DNA: TGTGCCAGCAGGTCCAAATCTGGAAACACCATATATTTT. It encodes CASRSKSGNTIYF. The entire variable domain, with the rest obtained from reference TRBV9 and TRBJ1-3, is as follows: DSGVTQTPKHLITATGQRVTLRCSPRSGDLSVYWYQQSLDQGLQFLIQYYNGEERAKGNILERFSAQQFPDLHSELNLSSLELGDSALYFCASRSKSGNTIYFGEGSWLTVV.

The rearrangement links TRBV30 to TRBJ2-3; D is perhaps TRBD2 (6 bases). Trimming took off 5 bases at V and 3 bases at J, with 15 bases between the two ends. The CDR3 runs 14 residues. Germline V gene lookup returns CDR1 GTSNPN and CDR2 SVGIG (reference sequence). CDR3 DNA sequence: TGTGCCTGGGCGGAGGGCCGGGGGACAGATACGCAGTATTTT. Protein: CAWAEGRGTDTQYF.

The CDR3 spells CASSETRVMQHNQPQHF. The CDR3 coding sequence is TGTGCCAGCAGTGAAACCAGGGTAATGCAACACAATCAGCCCCAGCATTTT. The V and J genes are TRBV2 and TRBJ1-5; maybe TRBD1 (5 bases). V shed 2 bases and J shed 3 bases, with 17 bases lying between them. This CDR3 spans 17 amino acids. CDR1 is SNHLY and CDR2 is FYNNEI in the germline V gene.

This clone was picked up one time. This chain joins TRBV19 and TRBJ2-1, with D perhaps matching TRBD2 (6 bases). The CDR3 contains 16 residues. Germline CDR1 reads LNHDA; CDR2 reads SQIVND (reference sequence). V was pared by 3 bases and J by 0 bases, with 12 bases between. This CDR3 is CASSIIAESSYNEQFF. Written as DNA, the CDR3 is TGTGCCAGTAGTATCATAGCGGAGAGCTCCTACAATGAGCAGTTCTTC.